One and the same sample provided the 18 T cell receptor beta chains below, sequenced in a study of identical twins. TCRdb independently ran MiXCR on the 5' RACE reads; one entry per CDR3 protein. This repertoire shows over 200,000 distinct CDR3 sequences, around a tenth found once; its top ten account for around 5%. Sequences were obtained from memory (CD45RO+) T cells sorted from blood. Source of these receptors: a young woman in good health.

This clonotype was seen repeatedly, ten times or more. The chain carries TRBV6-5 and TRBJ2-1, with 8 bases identical to TRBD2. The CDR3 has 15 amino acids. CDR1 and CDR2 from the germline V gene are MNHEY and SVGAGI. V dropped 3 bases and J dropped 8; count of bases not matched to a gene: 9. For the CDR3, the DNA is TGTGCCAGCAGTTATGGATCGGGAGGGCCCGATGAGCAGTTCTTC. This sequence encodes CASSYGSGGPDEQFF.

This clonotype showed up many times. The CDR3 nucleotides read TGCAGTGCTGGAAGGGGGCCACTGACTGAAGCTTTCTTT. Translating gives CSAGRGPLTEAFF. The V gene is TRBV20-1, the J gene TRBJ1-1; 7 bases are shared with TRBD1. After removal of 5 bases from V and 5 bases from J, the junction contained 8 bases not matched to a gene. Germline assignment: CDR1 DFQATT and CDR2 SNEGSKA (reference sequence). CDR3 length: 13 amino acids.

The V and J genes are TRBV29-1 and TRBJ2-3; 10 bases align to TRBD1. Trimming removed 6 bases from V and 2 bases from J; junction bases left unmatched: 8. CDR1 and CDR2 (germline): SQVTM, ANQGSEA. There are 15 residues in the CDR3. Here the CDR3 reads CSVRGTGATTDTQYF. DNA of the CDR3: TGCAGCGTGAGAGGGACAGGGGCTACCACAGATACGCAGTATTTT.

This clonotype was seen more than once but under ten times. The rearrangement joins TRBV2 to TRBJ2-3, with 13 bases fitting TRBD2. V lost 6 bases to trimming and J lost 4 bases; unmatched junction nucleotides: 7. Germline V CDR1 and CDR2: SNHLY, FYNNEI. CDR3 size: 16 residues. The CDR3 DNA reads as TGTGCCAGCAGAGTCCCGGGGACTAGCGGGGCAGATACGCAGTATTTT. Translation: CASRVPGTSGADTQYF.

The table lists this clonotype with many counts. At one of its ends the junction is not consistent with the germline gene, which may arise from a read error. V and J are TRBV7-7 and TRBJ2-3; no firm D call. The CDR3 extends over 13 amino acids. Germline CDR1 reads SSHAT; CDR2 reads FNYEAQ (reference sequence). CDR3 DNA sequence: TGTGCTAGCAGCTTGGGATATACAGATACGCAGTATTTT. Its translation: CASSLGYTDTQYF.

The rearrangement links TRBV20-1 to TRBJ2-7; D assignment may be TRBD1 or TRBD2 (5 bases each). The CDR3 sequence is 13 residues long. The germline V gene encodes CDR1 DFQATT and CDR2 SNEGSKA (reference sequence). Trimming removed 6 bases from V and 2 bases from J, with 14 bases in between. The DNA for the CDR3 is TGCAGTGCCAGGACGGGGCGGACCTACGAGCAGTACTTC. Amino acid sequence: CSARTGRTYEQYF.

This rearrangement joins TRBV30 to TRBJ2-7; 7 nucleotides match TRBD1. V was clipped by 1 base and J by 12 bases; unmatched bases: 6. The CDR3 totals 11 residues. Germline V gene sequence: CDR1 GTSNPN, CDR2 SVGIG (reference sequence). The CDR3: CAWSGQGPGYF. The CDR3 coding sequence is TGTGCCTGGAGTGGACAGGGCCCCGGGTACTTC.

The chain uses TRBV5-3 and TRBJ2-7, with 7 bases aligning to TRBD1. TRBV5-3 is known as an ORF, though its function is uncertain. This CDR3 is built from 14 residues. After removal of 8 bases from V and 4 bases from J, the junction contained 12 bases not matched to a gene. The CDR3 loop reads CARWPGQILYEQYF. For the CDR3, the DNA is TGTGCCAGGTGGCCGGGACAGATCCTGTACGAGCAGTACTTC.

The V and J genes are TRBV29-1 and TRBJ2-7, with a tentative D call TRBD2 (5 bases). V shed 5 bases and J shed 1 base, with 9 bases lying between them. The CDR3 runs to 12 residues. Germline values: CDR1 SQVTM, CDR2 ANQGSEA. The CDR3 protein is CSVRGSSYEQYF. The CDR3 coding sequence is TGCAGCGTTCGGGGAAGTTCCTACGAGCAGTACTTC.

This clonotype was counted a few times. This chain connects TRBV11-2 to TRBJ2-4; D not resolved. With 5 bases removed from V and 1 base from J, the gap between germline ends came to 6 bases. This CDR3 is 13 amino acids long. Looked up from germline, CDR1 is SGHAT and CDR2 is FQNNGV. CDR3 nucleotide sequence: TGTGCCAGCAGCGCTGGGGCCAAAAACATTCAGTACTTC. Amino acid sequence: CASSAGAKNIQYF.

This clonotype came up a few times. The genes are TRBV5-1 and TRBJ2-7; no clear D gene. CDR1 and CDR2 (germline): SGHRS, YFSETQ. This CDR3 is 15 amino acids long. V lost 0 bases and J 0 bases, leaving 10 bases between the germline ends. The CDR3 DNA follows: TGCGCCAGCAGCTTGGGAGCGACCAGCTCCTACGAGCAGTACTTC. Protein: CASSLGATSSYEQYF.

The chain joins TRBV18 to TRBJ2-1, with D unresolved. Per germline, CDR1 KGHSH and CDR2 LQKENI. This CDR3 contains 13 residues. Between the trimmed V and J ends, which lost 0 bases and 9 bases, there was a span of 9 bases. For the CDR3, the DNA is TGTGCCAGCTCACCACCATCAGCGATTGAGCAGTTCTTC. It yields the protein CASSPPSAIEQFF. Full variable domain (remainder filled in from reference TRBV18 and TRBJ2-1): NAGVMQNPRHLVRRRGQEARLRCSPMKGHSHVYWYRQLPEEGLKFMVYLQKENIIDESGMPKERFSAEFPKEGPSILRIQQVVRGDSAAYFCASSPPSAIEQFFGPGTRLTVL.

As DNA, the CDR3 is TGTGCCAGCAGGCTTTCCGGGACAGCCACCTACGAGCAGTACTTC. Translation: CASRLSGTATYEQYF. The genes are TRBV7-2 and TRBJ2-7, with TRBD1 identical over 7 bases. There are 15 residues in the CDR3. The junction had 10 bases not matched to a gene; V was cut back by 6 bases and J by 2 bases. Germline V CDR1 and CDR2: SGHTA, FQGNSA.

At least ten counts were recorded for this clonotype. The genes are TRBV12-3 or TRBV12-4 and TRBJ1-1; a weak D match, TRBD1 (5 bases). V was shortened by 4 bases and J by 4 bases, with 16 bases between the two germline ends. The CDR3 sequence is 15 residues long. The CDR3 DNA is TGTGCCAGCAGTTCCTCGGGGGTTCCAGGCACTGAAGCTTTCTTT. Translated: CASSSSGVPGTEAFF.

This clonotype occurred many times. The rearrangement joins TRBV29-1 to TRBJ2-3, with a possible D match to TRBD1 (6 bases). CDR1 and CDR2 (germline): SQVTM, ANQGSEA. CDR3 length: 14 residues. The V gene lost 6 bases and the J gene lost 2 bases, with 15 bases spanning the gap. CDR3 region: CSVTGSYHTDTQYF. The CDR3 DNA is TGCAGCGTAACAGGGAGTTATCACACAGATACGCAGTATTTT.

Only a few counts were recorded for this clonotype. The rearrangement joins TRBV2 to TRBJ1-2; D possibly corresponds to TRBD1 (6 bases). CDR1 and CDR2 from the germline V gene are SNHLY and FYNNEI. The CDR3 extends over 12 amino acids. Trimming removed 4 bases at V and 8 bases at J, with 11 bases between. The CDR3 loop reads CASSGGPGGYTF. DNA of the CDR3: TGTGCCAGCAGTGGGGGGCCGGGCGGCTACACCTTC.

This clonotype was detected once. The CDR3 protein is CASTSGGEGWETQYF. The DNA for the CDR3 is TGTGCCAGCACCTCAGGGGGAGAAGGGTGGGAGACCCAGTACTTC. The chain joins TRBV3-1 to TRBJ2-5, with TRBD1 identical over 7 bases. The CDR3 consists of 15 residues. With 7 bases clipped from V and 5 bases from J, the junction kept 13 bases outside the gene matches. From germline, CDR1 is LGHDT and CDR2 YNNKEL (reference sequence).

This rearrangement joins TRBV2 to TRBJ2-5, with D perhaps TRBD1 (6 bases). CDR1 is SNHLY, CDR2 FYNNEI, per germline. Trimming took 4 bases from V and 3 from J, leaving 12 bases between them. This CDR3 spans 14 amino acids. CDR3 coding DNA: TGTGCCAGCAGTGCGAGCAGGGGAGAAGAGACCCAGTACTTC. Protein product: CASSASRGEETQYF.